The entry below describes one T cell receptor beta chain. Terminally differentiated effector memory CD45RA+ cells were excluded from the naive CD8 cells, which were CD45RO-negative and positively selected for CCR7. The donor population consisted of healthy HIV-negative adults with no recent acute infections or vaccinations. This entry is derived from a study of shared clonotypes between healthy human individuals. Germline-derived CDR1 and CDR2 are SGDLS and YYNGEE. The junction had 4 bases not matched to a gene; V was cut back by 4 bases and J by 2 bases. The CDR3 has 15 residues. Sequencing was performed with immunoSEQ multiplex PCR; in TCRdb, only in-frame clones are kept and a portion is missing. The sample holds 2 million or so clones, approximately 95% seen once.

The sequencing sample was made of naive CD8+ T cells sorted from blood. This receptor was identified in a man younger than 35 in good health. V and J are TRBV9 and TRBJ2-7; 12 bases align to TRBD1. This chain's CDR3 is CASSLGTGGTYEQYF. CDR3 coding DNA: TGTGCCAGCAGCCTAGGGACAGGGGGCACCTACGAGCAGTACTTC.